A selection of T cell receptor beta chains follows, all from one sample in a study of T cell responses to AZD1222 COVID-19 vaccine. Measured with immunoSEQ multiplex PCR; TCRdb has only the in-frame clones, and not every one. Among over 45,000 clones, roughly 90% were seen once, and the ten largest hold just under 2%. Sample: peripheral blood, taken on day 0 of AZD1222 vaccination. The receptor set was obtained from an adult in good health. CDR3s include the opening cysteine and the closing phenylalanine or tryptophan. The D gene is left open where the match is weak. Size values are once, few and many counts, or a class for expanded clones, and some rows have none.

size	V	D	J	DNA	CDR3
few	TRBV5-1	NA	TRBJ2-3	TGCGCCAGCACCCGGGGCAGGGGGGTTGATACGCAGTATTTT	CASTRGRGVDTQYF
NA	TRBV3-1/TRBV3-2	TRBD2	TRBJ2-3	TGTGCCAGCAGCCCCGGAGCGGGAGGGTCCACAGATACGCAGTATTTT	CASSPGAGGSTDTQYF
NA	TRBV6-5	NA	TRBJ1-5	TGTGCCAGCAGAATAGATTTGAATCAGCCCCAGCATTTT	CASRIDLNQPQHF
NA	TRBV10-3	TRBD1	TRBJ2-6	TGTGCCATCAGTGCTGGGACAGGCAACTCTGGGGCCAACGTCCTGACTTTC	CAISAGTGNSGANVLTF
NA	TRBV19	TRBD1	TRBJ2-2	TGTGCCAGTAGTGCGCGGACAGGGTTAGGCCCCGGGGAGCTGTTTTTT	CASSARTGLGPGELFF
NA	TRBV7-3	NA	TRBJ1-3	TGTGCCAGCAGCGACGGCTTGTCTGGAAACACCATATATTTT	CASSDGLSGNTIYF
NA	TRBV19	NA	TRBJ1-1	TGTGCCAGTAGTATAGACGGAGGCAGGGCTAACACTGAAGCTTTCTTT	CASSIDGGRANTEAFF
NA	TRBV7-9	NA	TRBJ1-1	TGTGCCAGCAGTGATACAGGGATTTCTCGGGCTTTCTTT	CASSDTGISRAFF
NA	TRBV30	NA	TRBJ1-2	TGTGCCTGGAGTCGCGCATTAGGCTACACCTTC	CAWSRALGYTF
NA	TRBV27	NA	TRBJ2-7	TGTGCCAGCAGTTCCTACCCCTACGGACATCCCCCCTACGAGCAGTACTTC	CASSSYPYGHPPYEQYF
NA	TRBV9	NA	TRBJ2-7	TGTGCCAGCAGCGTAGGGCAAACCATGGGGGAGCAGTACTTC	CASSVGQTMGEQYF
NA	TRBV11-3	TRBD2	TRBJ2-3	TGTGCCAGCAGTCGGACTAGCGGGAGATATGGCACAGATACGCAGTATTTT	CASSRTSGRYGTDTQYF
NA	TRBV5-1	TRBD1	TRBJ1-1	TGCGCCAGCAGCGCCAAAGGGACAGGCGGAAACACTGAAGCTTTCTTT	CASSAKGTGGNTEAFF
once	TRBV12-3/TRBV12-4	TRBD1	TRBJ1-5	TGTGCCAGCAGGGGGACAGGGGATCAGCCCCAGCATTTT	CASRGTGDQPQHF
NA	TRBV6-4	NA	TRBJ2-1	TGTGCCAGCAGTGACTCGACGGGCGGAGGTAGTGAGCAGTTCTTC	CASSDSTGGGSEQFF
NA	TRBV7-8	TRBD2	TRBJ2-7	TGTGCCAGCAGCGACACGAGCGGGAGTAACTACGAGCAGTACTTC	CASSDTSGSNYEQYF
NA	TRBV27	NA	TRBJ1-6	TGTGCCAGCAGTTCCCCCCAAACAGGATTTGGTCCACCCCTCCACTTT	CASSSPQTGFGPPLHF
NA	TRBV7-6	TRBD2	TRBJ2-2	TGTGCCAGCAGCTTAGGCCCCGGAGGTAGCGGGATGACCGGGGAGCTGTTTTTT	CASSLGPGGSGMTGELFF
NA	TRBV19	NA	TRBJ2-7	TGTGCCAGTAGTATAACCCAATCGGGTTCGGCGGTAGTCTACGAGCAGTACTTC	CASSITQSGSAVVYEQYF
NA	TRBV29-1	TRBD2	TRBJ2-1	TGCAGCGTCTCTCCGGGGGGGAGCTCCTACAATGAGCAGTTCTTC	CSVSPGGSSYNEQFF
NA	TRBV19	TRBD2	TRBJ2-5	TGTGCCAGTAGTATGGAAGGACTAGCCAGAGAGACCCAGTACTTC	CASSMEGLARETQYF
NA	TRBV5-8	NA	TRBJ1-5	TGTGCCAGCAGCTTGGGGCAGGGGAGGGTTCAGCCCCAGCATTTT	CASSLGQGRVQPQHF
NA	TRBV18	NA	TRBJ1-1	TGTGCCAGCTCACAATTTAGCGAGGGCACTGAAGCTTTCTTT	CASSQFSEGTEAFF
NA	TRBV12-3/TRBV12-4	NA	TRBJ1-5	TGTGCCAGCAGTTTACGACAGAATCAGCCCCAGCATTTT	CASSLRQNQPQHF
NA	TRBV7-3	NA	TRBJ2-1	TGTGCCAGCAGCTTAAGAAGGGGGGATGAGCAGTTCTTC	CASSLRRGDEQFF
NA	TRBV27	TRBD1	TRBJ2-7	TGTGCCAGCGGAACAGGGGGCGTCTCCTACGAGCAGTACTTC	CASGTGGVSYEQYF
NA	TRBV19	NA	TRBJ2-7	TGTGCCAGTAGTTTACGGGTCATCCCGGCCTACGAGCAGTACTTC	CASSLRVIPAYEQYF
NA	TRBV9	NA	TRBJ2-1	TGTGCCAGCAGCGTAGTCTCGGGAGAGCAGTTCTTC	CASSVVSGEQFF
NA	TRBV7-8	NA	TRBJ2-1	TGTGCCAGCAGCTTAGGTCTCGGCGGTACCAGGAAGGATGAGCAGTTCTTC	CASSLGLGGTRKDEQFF
NA	TRBV19	TRBD1	TRBJ1-5	TGTGCCAGCATCGACAGGGCGTATAGCAATCAGCCCCAGCATTTT	CASIDRAYSNQPQHF
NA	TRBV9	TRBD1	TRBJ2-3	TGTGCCAGCAGCGTCCGGACAGGGGAGCAAGATACGCAGTATTTT	CASSVRTGEQDTQYF
once	TRBV5-1	TRBD2	TRBJ2-5	TGCGCCAGCAGCTCCGGGACTAGCGGGAGAGAGACCCAGTACTTC	CASSSGTSGRETQYF
NA	TRBV5-1	NA	TRBJ2-2	TGCGCCAGCAGCCAGGACCGAGCGAACACCGGGGAGCTGTTTTTT	CASSQDRANTGELFF
NA	TRBV19	TRBD1	TRBJ2-5	TGTGCCAGTAGCGGGACAGGGTTTGAGACCCAGTACTTC	CASSGTGFETQYF
NA	TRBV6-6	NA	TRBJ2-1	TGTGCCAGCAGGACCCCACGAAAAGACAATGAGCAGTTCTTC	CASRTPRKDNEQFF
once	TRBV7-9	TRBD2	TRBJ2-3	TGTGCCAGCAGCCGACCCGGGACTAGCGTTTATTTT	CASSRPGTSVYF
NA	TRBV28	TRBD1	TRBJ1-6	TGTGCCAGCAGTCTCCCGACAGGGACACCCCTCCACTTT	CASSLPTGTPLHF
NA	TRBV6-5	NA	TRBJ1-1	TGTGCCAGCTTTTGGTCTCCTGGGACTGAAGCTTTCTTT	CASFWSPGTEAFF
NA	TRBV11-2	NA	TRBJ1-5	TGTGCCAGCAGCTTTCAGGGGAATCAGCCCCAGCATTTT	CASSFQGNQPQHF
NA	TRBV7-9	TRBD2	TRBJ2-4	TGTGCCAGCAGCTTAGCATCCCAAGCGGGAGAGAACATTCAGTACTTC	CASSLASQAGENIQYF
NA	TRBV7-9	NA	TRBJ2-3	TGTGCCAGCAGCTTAGGAGCAGCGGATACGCAGTATTTT	CASSLGAADTQYF
few	TRBV18	NA	TRBJ2-1	TGTGCCAGCTCACCACGGGCAGGGGAAAATGAGCAGTTCTTC	CASSPRAGENEQFF
NA	TRBV3-1/TRBV3-2	NA	TRBJ1-2	TGTGCCAGCAGCCAGAATCGGAGGGGCTATGGCTACACCTTC	CASSQNRRGYGYTF
NA	TRBV18	NA	TRBJ2-7	TGTGCCAGCTCACCCAGGGTGCCCGAGCAGTACTTC	CASSPRVPEQYF
NA	TRBV2	NA	TRBJ1-5	TGTGCCAGCAGCCAACAAACCACAGGGTCAGGGGAAACTCAGCATTTT	CASSQQTTGSGETQHF
NA	TRBV29-1	TRBD1	TRBJ1-1	TGCAGCGTTGAGGGACAGGGGGCCACTGAAGCTTTCTTT	CSVEGQGATEAFF
NA	TRBV24-1	NA	TRBJ2-7	TGTGCCACCAGTGAGGAGTCCGGCTCCTACGAGCAGTACTTC	CATSEESGSYEQYF
NA	TRBV28	NA	TRBJ1-1	TGTGCCAGCAGCCTAGGGGTACGGTTGAACACTGAAGCTTTCTTT	CASSLGVRLNTEAFF
once	TRBV5-8	NA	TRBJ1-5	TGTGCCAGCAGCTTGGTAGGGACACTTAACAATCAGCCCCAGCATTTT	CASSLVGTLNNQPQHF
NA	TRBV19	TRBD2	TRBJ2-1	TGTGCCAGTAGTTCGCGGGCGGGAGGGCCCCCCTATGAGCAGTTCTTC	CASSSRAGGPPYEQFF
once	TRBV28	NA	TRBJ1-1	TGTGCCAGCACCACAGGTAACACTGAAGCTTTCTTT	CASTTGNTEAFF
NA	TRBV2	NA	TRBJ1-2	TGTGCCAGCAGCCAGATGTCCGGGGCCTATGGCTACACCTTC	CASSQMSGAYGYTF
once	TRBV19	TRBD2	TRBJ2-6	TGTGCCAGTAGCCAAATCGGGGCCGGGAGGGTCCTGACTTTC	CASSQIGAGRVLTF
NA	TRBV30	NA	TRBJ1-1	TGTGCCTGGTTGGCCGAGGAAGCTTTCTTT	CAWLAEEAFF